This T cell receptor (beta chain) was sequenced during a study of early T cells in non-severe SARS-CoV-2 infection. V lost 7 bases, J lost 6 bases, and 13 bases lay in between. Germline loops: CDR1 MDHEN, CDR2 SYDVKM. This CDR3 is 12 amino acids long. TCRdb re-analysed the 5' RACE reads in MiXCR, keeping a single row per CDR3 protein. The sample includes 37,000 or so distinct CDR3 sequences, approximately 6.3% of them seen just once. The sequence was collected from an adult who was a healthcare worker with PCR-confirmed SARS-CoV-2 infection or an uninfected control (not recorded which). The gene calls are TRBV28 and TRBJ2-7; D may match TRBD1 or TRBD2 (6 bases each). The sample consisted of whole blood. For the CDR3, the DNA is TGTGCCAGCACCAAAGGGGGGAGCGAGCAGTACTTC. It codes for CASTKGGSEQYF.